The TCR beta chain described here comes from a study of blood T cell repertoires in COVID-19 (dated by TCRdb to the early 2020s). Study-level background: The collaborator samples originated in the United States, Italy and Spain and spanned the acute and convalescent phases of COVID-19. The dataset comprised deeply sampled blood TCRbeta repertoires from subjects exposed to, actively infected with, or recovered from COVID-19. The material from the prospective study consisted of cDNA or gDNA derived from T cells, B-cell-depleted T cells, or PBMCs. Where available, HLA class I and class II types were obtained from metadata supplied by the sample provider rather than from assay-based typing. The samples were drawn from two sources: the first 160 participants of the ongoing ImmuneRACE study, and over 950 subjects contributed by 6 global collaborators. The sample metadata nearly always contained a de-identified subject ID, COVID-19 status, age in years and sex. A freely available public database, intended as a resource for researchers studying the immune response to SARS-CoV-2, is where the repertoires were released. Overall study results and their limits: How much clinical and demographic metadata was included differed by source and by participant, and the metadata was provided uncurated.

TCRbeta CDR3 regions were amplified from genomic DNA by means of the immunoSEQ Assay, a bias-controlled multiplex PCR. As for the authors' bioinformatics: Within the assay, amplification of reference gene primers was used to estimate how many nucleated cells each sample contained. To quantify the absolute abundance of each unique TCRbeta CDR3 rearrangement, sequence reads were collapsed and filtered. For each sample, productive Simpson clonality was calculated by taking the square root of Simpson's diversity index across productive rearrangements. TCRdb took over this immuneACCESS table, retaining in-frame rearrangements with V and J assigned. Such tables are incomplete; in checked studies, under half of the missing clones stem from an unresolved V gene, and the remainder is unexplained. V and J calls and clone size are as listed in that table; D and trimming were resolved from the DNA. The table for this sample lists hundreds of thousands of clones; 83% of them were counted only once. The ten largest clones add up to roughly 7.4% of the sample.

Counted from cysteine to phenylalanine, this CDR3 has 16 amino acids. The entry retains the CDR3 DNA only, 48 bases that are in frame from base 1. As concerns this clone: Its target antigen remains unknown. Base quality data are lacking; no much larger clone is found one base away.

Collaborating institutions collected whole blood in K2EDTA tubes following their own protocols. Collaborator samples were shipped for TCRbeta analysis as frozen whole blood, isolated PBMCs, or DNA extracted from either sample type. The chain is encoded by TRBV7-5 joined to TRBJ2-5; the table gives TRBD2 as D, unverified against the DNA. TRBV7-5 corresponds to a pseudogene. The TCR was taken from a woman aged 45-59 years with acute or convalescent COVID-19. What was sequenced was peripheral blood. CDR3 region: CVRSLLTSGRVETQYF. In nucleotide form, the sequence is TGTGTCAGAAGCTTATTGACTAGCGGGAGGGTGGAGACCCAGTACTTC.